Each of the 30 T cell receptor beta chains below was sequenced from the same sample in a study of T cell repertoires in cytomegalovirus infection. TCRdb called the reads again in MiXCR, with one record for every CDR3 protein. The sample has about 360,000 distinct CDR3 sequences, less than 20% seen once. The sequencing input was PBMCs. The receptors were sampled from a human donor in good health (CMV status not recorded). Some clones in this sample may be carry-over from other donors' samples.

The chain combines TRBV4-3 with TRBJ2-7; 11 nucleotides agree with TRBD1. The germline V gene encodes CDR1 LGHNA and CDR2 YSLEER. V shed 0 bases and J 5 bases; nucleotides not matched to a gene: 9. The length of the CDR3 is 17 residues. The CDR3 region has the DNA TGCGCCAGCAGCCAAGATCTTCTCCGGGACAGGGGGAACGAGCAGTACTTC. Its translation is CASSQDLLRDRGNEQYF.

This clonotype showed up just a few times. The chain links TRBV20-1 to TRBJ2-3, with 9 bases lining up with TRBD2. The CDR3 runs 16 residues. Trimming removed 1 base from V and 5 bases from J; junction bases left unmatched: 10. CDR1 DFQATT and CDR2 SNEGSKA come from the germline V gene (reference sequence). In DNA form, the CDR3 reads TGCAGTGCTAGAGGGACCCTAGCGGGAAAACGAGATACGCAGTATTTT. Translation: CSARGTLAGKRDTQYF.

V and J are TRBV5-4 and TRBJ1-1, with unresolved D. The V and J ends lost 7 bases and 0 bases respectively, with 16 bases between them. This CDR3 is 15 amino acids long. CDR1 SGHNT and CDR2 YYREEE come from the germline V gene (reference sequence). The CDR3 nucleotides are TGTGCCAGCCAGGTCGGTATCTCGATGAACACTGAAGCTTTCTTT. Its protein product is CASQVGISMNTEAFF.

This clonotype was seen once. The gene calls are TRBV2 and TRBJ2-3; the match to TRBD1 covers 8 bases. Germline CDR1 SNHLY, CDR2 FYNNEI. The J segment lost 1 base and the V segment lost 7 bases, leaving 7 bases of the junction unmatched. The CDR3 loop spans 15 amino acids. Here the CDR3 reads CASTRQGPRTDTQYF. CDR3 bases: TGTGCCAGCACAAGACAGGGGCCCCGCACAGATACGCAGTATTTT.

This clonotype was counted a few times. The chain employs TRBV3-1 and TRBJ1-6; D gene uncertain. Germline-derived CDR1 and CDR2 are LGHDT and YNNKEL (reference sequence). The germline V and J ends were trimmed by 4 bases and 13 bases, with 17 bases remaining between them. This CDR3 is built from 14 residues. The CDR3 nucleotides are TGTGCCAGCAGCCCTCCCGGCAGGATTGATCCCCTCCACTTT. Translated: CASSPPGRIDPLHF. Complete variable domain (other parts from reference TRBV3-1 and TRBJ1-6): DTAVSQTPKYLVTQMGNDKSIKCEQNLGHDTMYWYKQDSKKFLKIMFSYNNKELIINETVPNRFSPKSPDKAHLNLHINSLELGDSAVYFCASSPPGRIDPLHFGNGTRLTVT.

The chain combines TRBV7-8 with TRBJ1-5; D not resolved. The ends were cut back, 1 base at V and 0 bases at J, with 4 bases in the middle. CDR3 length: 14 residues. Germline CDR1 reads SGHVS; CDR2 reads FQNEAQ. Written as DNA, the CDR3 is TGTGCCAGCAGCTTAGTCTATAGCAATCAGCCCCAGCATTTT. Translation: CASSLVYSNQPQHF. Together with reference TRBV7-8 and TRBJ1-5, the CDR3 gives the full variable domain: GAGVSQSPRYKVAKRGQDVALRCDPISGHVSLFWYQQALGQGPEFLTYFQNEAQLDKSGLPSDRFFAERPEGSVSTLKIQRTQQEDSAVYLCASSLVYSNQPQHFGDGTRLSIL.

This clonotype appeared a few times. CDR3 sequence (DNA): TGTGCCAGCAGCCCGACAGGGGTCCCGACCCTGGGCTACGAGCAGTACTTC. This encodes CASSPTGVPTLGYEQYF. The chain combines TRBV5-5 with TRBJ2-7; 8 bases fit TRBD1. Trimming took 4 bases from V and 3 from J; bases not matched to a gene: 15. The CDR3 length is 17 residues. Germline loops: CDR1 SGHKS, CDR2 YYEKEE (reference sequence).

Only a few counts were recorded for this clonotype. V gene TRBV5-6 combines with J gene TRBJ2-3; the D is unclear. Trimming took off 4 bases at V and 0 bases at J, with 12 bases between the two ends. Germline CDR1 and CDR2: SGHDT and YYEEEE. The CDR3 loop spans 15 amino acids. The CDR3 loop reads CASSRLRTSTDTQYF. The CDR3 DNA is TGTGCCAGCAGCCGGCTACGTACTAGCACAGATACGCAGTATTTT.

The gene calls are TRBV20-1 and TRBJ2-4, with D maybe TRBD2 (6 bases). The CDR3 covers 14 residues. CDR1 and CDR2 from the germline V gene are DFQATT and SNEGSKA (reference sequence). V shed 4 bases and J shed 7 bases, with 17 bases lying between them. CDR3 DNA sequence: TGCAGTGCTACGCCCGCGGGGTCGTTGAACATTCAGTACTTC. Encoded protein: CSATPAGSLNIQYF.

The V call is TRBV11-2, the J call TRBJ2-3; the D call may be TRBD1 or TRBD2 (5 bases each). The germline gives CDR1 SGHAT, CDR2 FQNNGV. Trimming shortened V by 5 bases and J by 2 bases, and 14 bases separated the two germline ends. CDR3 size: 15 residues. CDR3 sequence reads: CASSKMGTYTDTQYF. The CDR3 region has the DNA TGTGCCAGCAGCAAGATGGGGACCTACACAGATACGCAGTATTTT. The full variable domain, completed using reference TRBV11-2 and TRBJ2-3, is EAGVAQSPRYKIIEKRQSVAFWCNPISGHATLYWYQQILGQGPKLLIQFQNNGVVDDSQLPKDRFSAERLKGVDSTLKIQPAKLEDSAVYLCASSKMGTYTDTQYFGPGTRLTVL.

At least ten counts were recorded for this clonotype. The chain employs TRBV7-9 and TRBJ1-6; unclear D gene. From germline, CDR1 is SEHNR and CDR2 FQNEAQ (reference sequence). The V gene lost 5 bases and the J gene lost 8 bases, with 7 bases spanning the gap. This CDR3 comprises 12 residues. The CDR3, as DNA: TGTGCCAGCAGCCCTTCGGATTCACCCCTCCACTTT. Its protein is CASSPSDSPLHF.

This clonotype was seen a handful of times. The chain links TRBV29-1 to TRBJ2-2; 7 nucleotides align to TRBD1. This CDR3 region has 15 residues. CDR1 and CDR2 from the germline V gene are SQVTM and ANQGSEA. Trimming removed 3 bases from V and 5 bases from J; junction bases left unmatched: 9. The chain's CDR3 is CSVDHRGRGTGELFF. The CDR3 nucleotides are TGCAGCGTTGATCACAGGGGAAGGGGGACCGGGGAGCTGTTTTTT.

In its sample, this clonotype was seen many times. V is TRBV6-1 and J is TRBJ2-1, with D tentatively TRBD1 or TRBD2 (5 bases each). This CDR3 is 13 amino acids long. V lost 7 bases, J lost 5 bases, and 12 bases lay in between. The V gene's germline CDR1 is MNHNS and CDR2 SASEGT. CDR3 nucleotide sequence: TGTGCCAGCACTAGGGACGGTGACAATGAGCAGTTCTTC. Translation gives CASTRDGDNEQFF.

CDR3 nucleotide sequence: TGTGCCAGCAGGGATCTATCGAGCTCCTACAATGAGCAGTTCTTC. Encoded protein: CASRDLSSSYNEQFF. The V gene is TRBV7-9, the J gene TRBJ2-1; D unresolved. CDR1 is SEHNR and CDR2 is FQNEAQ in the germline V gene (reference sequence). Trimming cost V 6 bases and J 0 bases, with 12 bases left between them. The CDR3 sequence is 15 residues long.

This rearrangement joins TRBV5-1 to TRBJ2-3; TRBD2 agrees at 14 bases. Per germline, CDR1 SGHRS and CDR2 YFSETQ. The CDR3 covers 19 residues. J lost 0 bases, V lost 1 base, and 7 bases had no gene match. The CDR3 region is CASSLNEGLAGGSTDTQYF. CDR3 DNA: TGCGCCAGCAGCTTGAACGAAGGACTAGCGGGGGGAAGCACAGATACGCAGTATTTT.

The chain uses TRBV19 and TRBJ2-2; 7 nucleotides align to TRBD1. CDR1 is LNHDA and CDR2 is SQIVND in the germline V gene (reference sequence). The V segment lost 1 base and the J segment 1 base; nucleotides outside the gene matches: 0. This CDR3 spans 15 amino acids. DNA of the CDR3: TGTGCCAGTAGTATAGGACAGGGGAACACCGGGGAGCTGTTTTTT. This codes for CASSIGQGNTGELFF.

This clonotype was seen more than once but under ten times. V usage is TRBV5-1 and J usage is TRBJ2-5; weak D call: TRBD1 (5 bases). The CDR3 has 16 amino acids. Trimming took off 3 bases at V and 2 bases at J, with 17 bases between the two ends. Per the germline V gene, CDR1 is SGHRS and CDR2 is YFSETQ. The CDR3: CASSSSGAGQQETQYF. The CDR3 DNA is TGCGCCAGCAGCTCCTCTGGCGCAGGGCAACAAGAGACCCAGTACTTC.

The chain carries TRBV4-2 and TRBJ2-5; the match to TRBD2 covers 10 bases. The V gene end was trimmed by 0 bases and the J gene end by 1 base; junction bases not matched to a gene: 2. Germline V gives CDR1 LGHNA, CDR2 YNFKEQ. The CDR3 is 16 amino acids. The DNA for the CDR3 is TGTGCCAGCAGCCAAGAATCTAGCGGGAGCCAAGAGACCCAGTACTTC. Translating it yields CASSQESSGSQETQYF.

This clonotype was observed a handful of times. The chain couples TRBV11-2 to TRBJ2-7; a weak D match, TRBD1 (5 bases). CDR3 length equals 14 residues. In germline, CDR1 is SGHAT, CDR2 FQNNGV. Trimming shortened V by 5 bases and J by 6 bases, and 17 bases separated the two germline ends. Written as DNA, the CDR3 is TGTGCCAGCAGCCCCCGGCCCAGGGTTTCCGAGCAGTACTTC. Translation: CASSPRPRVSEQYF.

This clonotype was counted between two and nine times. The gene calls are TRBV4-1 and TRBJ2-1; the D gene is possibly TRBD1 (7 bases). This CDR3 spans 15 amino acids. Between the trimmed V and J ends, which lost 4 bases and 7 bases, there was a span of 17 bases. Germline V gene sequence: CDR1 MGHRA, CDR2 YSYEKL. In nucleotides, the CDR3 is TGCGCCAGCAGCCGGCAGGGGGGAGTAAGGAATGAGCAGTTCTTC. This gives the protein CASSRQGGVRNEQFF.

This clonotype was picked up many times. The chain recombines TRBV7-2 with TRBJ2-1; no clear D. The CDR3 is 14 amino acids. V was shortened by 5 bases and J by 4 bases, with 12 bases between the two germline ends. In germline, CDR1 is SGHTA, CDR2 FQGNSA. The CDR3 reads CASSMDGSYNEQFF. For the CDR3, the DNA is TGTGCCAGCAGCATGGACGGGTCGTACAATGAGCAGTTCTTC.

This clonotype was found many times. The J gene is TRBJ1-1, the V gene TRBV7-9; a possible D gene is TRBD1 (5 bases). The germline gives CDR1 SEHNR, CDR2 FQNEAQ (reference sequence). The CDR3 is made up of 16 amino acids. Trimming cost V 6 bases and J 10 bases, with 27 bases left between them. The CDR3 loop is CASRSQGLLKRVGAFF. CDR3 DNA sequence: TGTGCCAGCAGAAGTCAGGGCCTACTGAAACGGGTTGGAGCTTTCTTT.

V is TRBV7-2 and J is TRBJ2-1; 8 bases are shared with TRBD1. V was pared by 3 bases and J by 3 bases, with 4 bases of the junction left unmatched. The V gene's germline CDR1 is SGHTA and CDR2 FQGNSA. There are 15 residues in the CDR3. The CDR3 is CASSFTGGYYNEQFF. CDR3 nucleotide sequence: TGTGCCAGCAGCTTCACAGGGGGTTACTACAATGAGCAGTTCTTC. Filled out from reference TRBV7-2 and TRBJ2-1, the complete variable domain reads GAGVSQSPSNKVTEKGKDVELRCDPISGHTALYWYRQSLGQGLEFLIYFQGNSAPDKSGLPSDRFSAERTGGSVSTLTIQRTQQEDSAVYLCASSFTGGYYNEQFFGPGTRLTVL.

The chain's CDR3 is CAIKRGVHEQYF. The CDR3, as DNA: TGTGCCATCAAGCGGGGAGTCCACGAGCAGTACTTC. The gene calls are TRBV10-3 and TRBJ2-7; TRBD2 matches 7 bases. The CDR3 is 12 residues long. V trimming: 7 bases; J trimming: 5 bases; junction bases outside the gene matches: 5. Per the germline V gene, CDR1 is ENHRY and CDR2 is SYGVKD.

This clonotype was recorded a few times. V usage is TRBV12-3 or TRBV12-4 and J usage is TRBJ2-3; D is unclear. This CDR3 has 16 residues. V was trimmed by 5 bases and J by 1 base, leaving 16 bases between them. CDR3 in DNA: TGTGCCAGCAGTCCCATGACCCGGGCTGGCACAGATACGCAGTATTTT. Translating gives CASSPMTRAGTDTQYF.

The chain employs TRBV14 and TRBJ1-2; D not certain. Germline CDR1 SGHDN, CDR2 FVKESK. V lost 4 bases to trimming and J lost 7 bases, with 10 bases between them. The CDR3 length is 12 residues. The CDR3 bases are TGTGCCAGCAGCCCGCAGATAGGTGGCTACACCTTC. It codes for CASSPQIGGYTF.

The chain couples TRBV11-2 to TRBJ2-7; D may be TRBD2 (5 bases). There are 14 residues in the CDR3. Trimming took 5 bases from V and 1 from J, leaving 12 bases between them. Germline values: CDR1 SGHAT, CDR2 FQNNGV. CDR3 nucleotide sequence: TGTGCCAGCAGCATCGAGAGGGTATCCTACGAGCAGTACTTC. This codes for CASSIERVSYEQYF.

This clonotype occurred a few times. This sequence joins TRBV6-5 and TRBJ2-1; 7 bases map to TRBD2. J lost 3 bases, V lost 6 bases, and 8 bases had no gene match. The CDR3 spans 15 residues. Looked up from germline, CDR1 is MNHEY and CDR2 is SVGAGI. This CDR3 reads CASSRGLRHYNEQFF. The CDR3 DNA reads TGTGCCAGCAGCCGGGGACTACGGCACTACAATGAGCAGTTCTTC.

The V and J genes are TRBV11-2 and TRBJ2-7, with D perhaps TRBD1 (5 bases). This CDR3 has 13 residues. CDR1 is SGHAT, CDR2 FQNNGV, per germline. Trimming pared 3 bases from V and 6 bases from J, leaving 12 bases between. The CDR3 sequence is CASSLPGFGEQYF. CDR3 DNA: TGTGCCAGCAGCTTGCCAGGGTTCGGCGAGCAGTACTTC. Full variable domain (rest looked up from reference TRBV11-2 and TRBJ2-7): EAGVAQSPRYKIIEKRQSVAFWCNPISGHATLYWYQQILGQGPKLLIQFQNNGVVDDSQLPKDRFSAERLKGVDSTLKIQPAKLEDSAVYLCASSLPGFGEQYFGPGTRLTVT.

This clonotype occurred many times. This chain connects TRBV7-8 to TRBJ2-3; D possibly corresponds to TRBD1 (5 bases). The germline V gene encodes CDR1 SGHVS and CDR2 FQNEAQ. The V and J ends lost 2 bases and 2 bases respectively, with 11 bases between them. The CDR3 spans 15 residues. CDR3 nucleotides: TGTGCCAGCAGCTTAATCAGGGCCTACACAGATACGCAGTATTTT. Protein sequence: CASSLIRAYTDTQYF.